This passage covers 4 T cell receptor beta chains from one sample sequenced in a study of cytomegalovirus exposure and HLA in healthy donors. The assay was immunoSEQ multiplex PCR, and TCRdb's table has in-frame clones only and misses some. Among about 250,000 clones listed, roughly 87% were seen once. The sample was PBMCs. Receptor source: a man between 18 and 29 years old in good health and CMV-seropositive.

The rearrangement joins TRBV30 to TRBJ2-3; D unclear. CDR1 and CDR2 (germline): GTSNPN, SVGIG (reference sequence). Trimming removed 1 base at V and 0 bases at J, with 11 bases between. The CDR3 is made up of 15 amino acids. CDR3 coding DNA: TGTGCCTGGAGTGGGGGTATGTCTAGCACAGATACGCAGTATTTT. Protein sequence: CAWSGGMSSTDTQYF.

The J gene is TRBJ2-7, the V gene TRBV6-4; 7 bases match TRBD1. This CDR3 has 12 amino acids. The junction had 5 bases not matched to a gene; V was cut back by 6 bases and J by 6 bases. Germline CDR1 MRHNA, CDR2 SNTAGT. This chain's CDR3 is CASRTTGFEQYF. The CDR3 DNA sequence: TGTGCCAGCAGGACGACAGGGTTCGAGCAGTACTTC.

The chain couples TRBV11-2 to TRBJ2-7, with 7 bases matching TRBD2. Germline V CDR1 and CDR2: SGHAT, FQNNGV. The ends lost 3 bases at V and 3 bases at J; junction bases unmatched: 5. The CDR3 runs to 14 residues. CDR3 loop: CASSLGLAVYEQYF. The CDR3, as DNA: TGTGCCAGCAGCTTGGGGCTAGCGGTCTACGAGCAGTACTTC.

This clone appeared once. The gene calls are TRBV30 and TRBJ2-7; D is undetermined. The V end was cut by 1 base, the J end by 0 bases, with 7 bases between. Germline V gene data show CDR1 as GTSNPN and CDR2 as SVGIG (reference sequence). The CDR3 loop spans 13 amino acids. CDR3 DNA: TGTGCCTGGAGTGCGGTCGGCTCCTACGAGCAGTACTTC. Translated, it gives CAWSAVGSYEQYF.